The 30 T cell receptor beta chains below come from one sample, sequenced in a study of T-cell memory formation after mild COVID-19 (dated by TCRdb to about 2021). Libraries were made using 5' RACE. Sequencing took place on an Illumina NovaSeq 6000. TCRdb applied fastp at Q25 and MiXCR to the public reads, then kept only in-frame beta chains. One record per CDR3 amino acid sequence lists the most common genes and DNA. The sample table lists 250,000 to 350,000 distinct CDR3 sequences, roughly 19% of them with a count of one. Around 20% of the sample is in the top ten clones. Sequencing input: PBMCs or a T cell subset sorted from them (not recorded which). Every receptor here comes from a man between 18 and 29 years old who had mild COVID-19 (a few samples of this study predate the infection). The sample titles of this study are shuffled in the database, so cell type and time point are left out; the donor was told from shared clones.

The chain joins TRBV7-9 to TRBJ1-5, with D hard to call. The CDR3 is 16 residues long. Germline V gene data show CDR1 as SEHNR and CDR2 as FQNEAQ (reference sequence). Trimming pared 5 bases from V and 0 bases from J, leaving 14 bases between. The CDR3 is CASSPLEVYSNQPQHF. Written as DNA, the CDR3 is TGTGCCAGCAGCCCCCTAGAAGTATATAGCAATCAGCCCCAGCATTTT.

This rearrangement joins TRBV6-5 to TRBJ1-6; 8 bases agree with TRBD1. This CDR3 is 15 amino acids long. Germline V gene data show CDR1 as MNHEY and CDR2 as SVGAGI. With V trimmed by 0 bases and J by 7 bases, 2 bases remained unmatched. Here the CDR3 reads CASSYSDRANSPLHF. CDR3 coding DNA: TGTGCCAGCAGTTACTCGGACAGGGCCAATTCACCCCTCCACTTT.

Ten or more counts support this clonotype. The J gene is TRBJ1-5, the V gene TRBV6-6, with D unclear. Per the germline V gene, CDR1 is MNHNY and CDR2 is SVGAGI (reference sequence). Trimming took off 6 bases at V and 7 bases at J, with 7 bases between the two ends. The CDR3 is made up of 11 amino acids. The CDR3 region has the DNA TGTGCCAGCAGCTCCGAACAGCCCCAGCATTTT. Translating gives CASSSEQPQHF.

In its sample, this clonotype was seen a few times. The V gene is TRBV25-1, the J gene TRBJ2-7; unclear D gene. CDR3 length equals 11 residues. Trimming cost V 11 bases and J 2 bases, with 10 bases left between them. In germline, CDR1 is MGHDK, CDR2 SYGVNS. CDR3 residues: CAPSQPYEQYV. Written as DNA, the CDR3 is TGTGCCCCGTCGCAGCCCTACGAGCAGTACGTC.

The CDR3 spells CASGLAGTGGLVGQDTQYF. Here the CDR3 DNA reads TGTGCTAGTGGTTTGGCCGGGACAGGGGGTCTAGTAGGCCAGGATACGCAGTATTTT. The chain uses TRBV12-5 and TRBJ2-3; 11 positions agree with TRBD1. The CDR3 covers 19 residues. V lost 1 base, J lost 6 bases, and 15 bases stayed unmatched. CDR1 is LGHNT and CDR2 is FRNRAP in the germline V gene.

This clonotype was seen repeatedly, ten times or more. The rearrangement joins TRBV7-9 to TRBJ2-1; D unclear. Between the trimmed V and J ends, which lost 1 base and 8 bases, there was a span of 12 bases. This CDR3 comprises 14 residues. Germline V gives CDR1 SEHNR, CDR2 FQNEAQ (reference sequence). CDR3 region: CASSLEPYQYEQFF. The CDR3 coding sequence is TGTGCCAGCAGCTTAGAACCCTATCAGTATGAGCAGTTCTTC.

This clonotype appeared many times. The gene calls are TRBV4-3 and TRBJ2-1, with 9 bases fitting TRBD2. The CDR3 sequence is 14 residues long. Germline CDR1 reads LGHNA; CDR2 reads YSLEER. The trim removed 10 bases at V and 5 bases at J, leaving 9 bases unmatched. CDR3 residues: CATSWASGNNEQFF. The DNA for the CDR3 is TGCGCCACCTCTTGGGCTAGCGGGAACAATGAGCAGTTCTTC.

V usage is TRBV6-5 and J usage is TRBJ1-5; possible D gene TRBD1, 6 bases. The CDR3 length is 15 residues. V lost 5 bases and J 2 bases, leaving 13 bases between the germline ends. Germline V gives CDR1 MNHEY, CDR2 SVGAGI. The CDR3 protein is CASSPRGNGNQPQHF. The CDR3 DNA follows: TGTGCCAGCAGTCCCAGGGGCAACGGCAATCAGCCCCAGCATTTT.

CDR3 DNA sequence: TGTGCCAGCAGCGACCGGGACAGAGTCTTCAATGAGCAGTTCTTC. It encodes CASSDRDRVFNEQFF. The V gene is TRBV9, the J gene TRBJ2-1; 7 bases fit TRBD1. CDR1 and CDR2 from the germline V gene are SGDLS and YYNGEE. J lost 6 bases, V lost 3 bases, and 9 bases had no gene match. This CDR3 has 15 residues.

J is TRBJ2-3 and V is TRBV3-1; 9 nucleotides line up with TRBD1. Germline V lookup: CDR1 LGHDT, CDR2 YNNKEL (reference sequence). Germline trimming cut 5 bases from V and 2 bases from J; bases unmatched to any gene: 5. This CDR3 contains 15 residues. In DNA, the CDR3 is TGTGCCAGCAGCAAAGGACAGGGGACCACAGATACGCAGTATTTT. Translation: CASSKGQGTTDTQYF.

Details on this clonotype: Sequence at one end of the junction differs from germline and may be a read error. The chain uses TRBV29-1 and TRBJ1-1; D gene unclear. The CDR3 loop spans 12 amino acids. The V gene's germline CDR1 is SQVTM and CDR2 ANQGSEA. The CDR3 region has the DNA TGCAGCGTTGATTCACAGAACACTAAAGCTTTCTTT. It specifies CSVDSQNTKAFF.

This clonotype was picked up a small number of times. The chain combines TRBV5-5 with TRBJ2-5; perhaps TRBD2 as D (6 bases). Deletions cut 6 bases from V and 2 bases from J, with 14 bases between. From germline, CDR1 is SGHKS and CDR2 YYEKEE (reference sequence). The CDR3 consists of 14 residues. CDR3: CASTFWDSQETQYF. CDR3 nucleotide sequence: TGTGCCAGCACCTTCTGGGACTCTCAAGAGACCCAGTACTTC.

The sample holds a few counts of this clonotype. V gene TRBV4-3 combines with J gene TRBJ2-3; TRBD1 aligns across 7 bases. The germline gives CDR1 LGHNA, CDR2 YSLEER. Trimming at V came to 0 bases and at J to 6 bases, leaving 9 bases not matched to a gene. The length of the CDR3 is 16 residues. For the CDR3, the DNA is TGCGCCAGCAGCCAAGATAACCACAGGGGATACGATACGCAGTATTTT. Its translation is CASSQDNHRGYDTQYF.

The CDR3 loop is CASSRGGYEQYF. The CDR3 DNA follows: TGCGCCAGCAGCCGGGGAGGCTACGAGCAGTACTTC. V and J are TRBV4-1 and TRBJ2-7; D may be TRBD2 (6 bases). Per germline, CDR1 MGHRA and CDR2 YSYEKL. The CDR3 consists of 12 residues. V lost 4 bases and J lost 3, with 7 bases in between.

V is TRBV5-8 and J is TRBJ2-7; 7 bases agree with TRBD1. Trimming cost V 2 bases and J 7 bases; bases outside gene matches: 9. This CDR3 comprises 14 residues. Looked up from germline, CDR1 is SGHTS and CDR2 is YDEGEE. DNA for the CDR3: TGTGCCAGCAGCTTTGGGGACAGCAGTCTGGAGCAGTACGTC. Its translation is CASSFGDSSLEQYV.

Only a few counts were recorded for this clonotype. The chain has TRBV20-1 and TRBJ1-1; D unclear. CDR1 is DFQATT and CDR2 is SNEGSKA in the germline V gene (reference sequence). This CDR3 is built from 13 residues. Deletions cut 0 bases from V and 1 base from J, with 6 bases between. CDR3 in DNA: TGCAGTGCTAGAGATCTCCGGAACACTGAAGCTTTCTTT. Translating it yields CSARDLRNTEAFF.

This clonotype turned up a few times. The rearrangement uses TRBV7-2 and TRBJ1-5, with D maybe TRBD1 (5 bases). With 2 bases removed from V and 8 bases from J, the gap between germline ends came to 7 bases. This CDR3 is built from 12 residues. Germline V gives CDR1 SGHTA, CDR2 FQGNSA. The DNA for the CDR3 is TGTGCCAGCAGCTTAAGGGGTGAGCCCCAGCATTTT. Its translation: CASSLRGEPQHF. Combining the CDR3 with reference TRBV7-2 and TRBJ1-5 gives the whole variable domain GAGVSQSPSNKVTEKGKDVELRCDPISGHTALYWYRQSLGQGLEFLIYFQGNSAPDKSGLPSDRFSAERTGGSVSTLTIQRTQQEDSAVYLCASSLRGEPQHFGDGTRLSIL.

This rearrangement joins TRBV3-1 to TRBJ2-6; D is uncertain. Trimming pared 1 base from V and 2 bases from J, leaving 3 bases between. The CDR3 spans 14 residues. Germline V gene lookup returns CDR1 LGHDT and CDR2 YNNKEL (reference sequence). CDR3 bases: TGTGCCAGCAGCCAAGTCCCTGGGGCCAACGTCCTGACTTTC. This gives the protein CASSQVPGANVLTF.

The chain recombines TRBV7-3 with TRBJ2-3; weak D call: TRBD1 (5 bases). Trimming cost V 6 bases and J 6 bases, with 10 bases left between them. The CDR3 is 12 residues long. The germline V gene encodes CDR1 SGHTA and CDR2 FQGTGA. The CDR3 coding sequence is TGTGCCAGCAGTCAAGGGGATGATACGCAGTATTTT. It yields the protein CASSQGDDTQYF.

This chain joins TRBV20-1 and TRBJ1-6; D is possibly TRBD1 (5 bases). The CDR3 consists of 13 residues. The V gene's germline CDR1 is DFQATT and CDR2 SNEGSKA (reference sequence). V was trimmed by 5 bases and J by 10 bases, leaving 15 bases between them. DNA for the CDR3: TGCAGTGCTGTGGTGGGGGTGAAGTCACCCCTCCACTTT. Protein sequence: CSAVVGVKSPLHF.

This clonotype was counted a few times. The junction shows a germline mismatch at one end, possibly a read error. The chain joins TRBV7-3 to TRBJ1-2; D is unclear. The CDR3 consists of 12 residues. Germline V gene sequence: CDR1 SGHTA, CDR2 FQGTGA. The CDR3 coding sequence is TGTGCCAGCAGCTTAACGGACCCCCTTAGCGCCTTC. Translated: CASSLTDPLSAF.

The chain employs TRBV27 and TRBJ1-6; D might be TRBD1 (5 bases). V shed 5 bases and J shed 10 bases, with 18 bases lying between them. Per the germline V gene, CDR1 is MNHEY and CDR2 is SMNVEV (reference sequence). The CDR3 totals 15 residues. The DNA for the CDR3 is TGTGCCAGCAGTGGAGGTCTAGGGGTACAGTCACCCCTCCACTTT. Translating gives CASSGGLGVQSPLHF.

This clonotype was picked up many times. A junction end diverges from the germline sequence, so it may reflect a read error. The CDR3 loop reads CASSQEARHRGALDPEIQYF. DNA for the CDR3: TGTGCCAGCAGCCAAGAAGCCCGGCACAGGGGGGCGCTAGATCCCGAGATCCAGTACTTC. V usage is TRBV3-1 and J usage is TRBJ2-5; TRBD1 matches at 8 bases. The CDR3 loop spans 20 amino acids. The germline gives CDR1 LGHDT, CDR2 YNNKEL (reference sequence).

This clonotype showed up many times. The DNA of the CDR3 is TGTGCCAGCAGCTTAGTTCAGGCAGATACGCAGTATTTT. Amino acid sequence: CASSLVQADTQYF. The V call is TRBV7-3, the J call TRBJ2-3; D gene uncertain. The CDR3 runs to 13 residues. With 2 bases removed from V and 4 bases from J, the gap between germline ends came to 7 bases. CDR1 is SGHTA and CDR2 is FQGTGA in the germline V gene.

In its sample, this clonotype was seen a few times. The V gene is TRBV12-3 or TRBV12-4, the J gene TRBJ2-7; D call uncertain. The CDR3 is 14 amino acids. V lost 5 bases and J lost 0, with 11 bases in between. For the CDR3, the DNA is TGTGCCAGCAGTCCATTACAGACCTCCTACGAGCAGTACTTC. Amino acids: CASSPLQTSYEQYF.

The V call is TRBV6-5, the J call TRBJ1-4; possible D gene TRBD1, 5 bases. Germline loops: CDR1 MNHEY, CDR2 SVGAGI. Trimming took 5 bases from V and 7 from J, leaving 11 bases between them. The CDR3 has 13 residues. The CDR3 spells CASSRGRGEKLFF. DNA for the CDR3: TGTGCCAGCAGTAGGGGCCGTGGTGAAAAACTGTTTTTT.

CDR3 in amino acids: CASRPGLETDTQYF. As DNA, the CDR3 is TGTGCCAGCAGACCGGGACTAGAGACAGATACGCAGTATTTT. The rearrangement uses TRBV11-2 and TRBJ2-3; 8 nucleotides match TRBD2. This CDR3 comprises 14 residues. Germline V CDR1 and CDR2: SGHAT, FQNNGV. J was trimmed by 3 bases and V by 6 bases; bases with no gene match: 5.

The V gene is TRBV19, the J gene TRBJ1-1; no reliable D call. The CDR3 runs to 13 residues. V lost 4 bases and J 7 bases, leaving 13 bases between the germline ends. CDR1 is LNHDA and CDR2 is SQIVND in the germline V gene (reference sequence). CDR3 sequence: CASSTPGPHEAFF. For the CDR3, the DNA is TGTGCCAGTAGTACGCCTGGGCCTCATGAAGCTTTCTTT.

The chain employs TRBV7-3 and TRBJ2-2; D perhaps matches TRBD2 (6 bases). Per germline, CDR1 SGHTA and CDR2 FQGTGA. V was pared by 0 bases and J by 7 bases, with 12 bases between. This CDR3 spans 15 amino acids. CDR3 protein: CASSLTLGAGGELFF. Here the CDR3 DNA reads TGTGCCAGCAGCTTAACGTTAGGAGCGGGCGGGGAGCTGTTTTTT.

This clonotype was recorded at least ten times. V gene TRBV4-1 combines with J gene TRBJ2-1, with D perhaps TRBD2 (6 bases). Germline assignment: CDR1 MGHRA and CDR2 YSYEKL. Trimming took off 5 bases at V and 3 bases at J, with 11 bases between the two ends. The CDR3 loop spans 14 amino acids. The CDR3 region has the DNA TGCGCCAGCAGCGTCGGGGGAGTCTACAATGAGCAGTTCTTC. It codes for CASSVGGVYNEQFF.